These 6 T cell receptor beta chains came from one sample sequenced in a study of post-analysis software for immune sequencing data. Whole-study results and caveats: Comparison of patients with controls showed five TRBV segments more frequent in patients, TRBV5-6, TRBV5-1 and TRBV20-1 among them.

These receptors' antigens are unknown. TCR beta cDNA libraries included unique molecular identifiers. TCRdb passed the PCR reads through MiXCR, listing each CDR3 protein once. The sample lists roughly 800,000 distinct CDR3 sequences; just under 30% were seen once. What was sequenced was blood. These receptors were collected from a girl between 5 and 17 years old with multiple sclerosis.

J is TRBJ2-7 and V is TRBV7-2; D may be TRBD2 (6 bases). V was clipped by 8 bases and J by 7 bases, with 18 bases between them. The length of the CDR3 is 13 residues. From germline, CDR1 is SGHTA and CDR2 FQGNSA. CDR3 nucleotides: TGTGCCAGCGGGACTTTCCCCGGAGGGGAGCAGTACTTC. It yields the protein CASGTFPGGEQYF.

Only a few counts were recorded for this clonotype. This chain connects TRBV2 to TRBJ2-7; D is undetermined. The closer fit of TRBJ2-4 to the DNA end suggests the J call may be wrong. This CDR3 has 15 residues. Germline CDR1 is SNHLY and CDR2 is FYNNEI. The CDR3 loop reads CASSGGNRERSIQYF. CDR3 sequence (DNA): TGTGCCAGCAGTGGGGGAAATAGGGAAAGGAGCATTCAGTACTTC.

The chain uses TRBV3-1 and TRBJ2-5, with D perhaps TRBD1 (5 bases). This CDR3 is built from 14 residues. Germline CDR1 and CDR2: LGHDT and YNNKEL (reference sequence). Trimming took off 3 bases at V and 1 base at J, with 9 bases between the two ends. Here the CDR3 DNA reads TGTGCCAGCAGCCAGCTGGACATCCAAGAGACCCAGTACTTC. Residues: CASSQLDIQETQYF.

This rearrangement joins TRBV29-1 to TRBJ2-5, with a weak D call TRBD1 (5 bases). Trimming pared 3 bases from V and 4 bases from J, leaving 6 bases between. CDR1 and CDR2 from the germline V gene are SQVTM and ANQGSEA. The CDR3 extends over 11 amino acids. CDR3 region: CSVDRVETQYF. The CDR3 DNA follows: TGCAGCGTTGACAGGGTAGAGACCCAGTACTTC.

This chain uses TRBV7-2 with TRBJ1-2; TRBD1 might be the D (6 bases). Germline V gene sequence: CDR1 SGHTA, CDR2 FQGNSA. Trimming removed 3 bases from V and 3 bases from J, with 17 bases in between. There are 16 residues in the CDR3. CDR3 DNA: TGTGCCAGCAGCTTGACTGGGGGCAGGGACTACTATGGCTACACCTTC. Its protein is CASSLTGGRDYYGYTF.

V gene TRBV28 combines with J gene TRBJ1-5; D call uncertain. Germline CDR1 reads MDHEN; CDR2 reads SYDVKM. The CDR3 length is 16 residues. V shed 8 bases and J shed 1 base, with 18 bases lying between them. CDR3: CASRTSRRESNQPQHF. The CDR3 DNA reads as TGTGCCAGCCGAACATCACGACGGGAGAGCAATCAGCCCCAGCATTTT.